This T cell receptor beta chain came from a study of blood T cell repertoires in COVID-19. Turning to the study itself: COVID-19 samples collected from the United States, Italy and Spain covered acute and convalescent phases.

The Seattle site enrolled patients during active infection and followed them longitudinally. The V gene's germline CDR1 is SGHRS and CDR2 YFSETQ. V gave up 5 bases and J gave up 6 bases; unmatched junction bases: 14. The CDR3 is 17 residues long. As handled by the study authors: The authors estimated nucleated cell counts from reference gene primer amplification. Method: immunoSEQ multiplex PCR; TCRdb's copy keeps in-frame clones and lacks some. V, J and clone size were drawn from that table, and D and trimming were deduced from the DNA. Of 150,000 to 200,000 clones in the sample, 80% to 90% were seen once.

The sequencing sample was made of peripheral blood. The chain employs TRBV5-1 and TRBJ1-2; 12 nucleotides align to TRBD1. The receptor was derived from an elderly woman with COVID-19, enrolled during active disease. The DNA for the CDR3 is TGCGCCAGCAGTCTTCAACCGGGACAGGGGGCGCAGGATGGCTACACCTTC. Its translation is CASSLQPGQGAQDGYTF.